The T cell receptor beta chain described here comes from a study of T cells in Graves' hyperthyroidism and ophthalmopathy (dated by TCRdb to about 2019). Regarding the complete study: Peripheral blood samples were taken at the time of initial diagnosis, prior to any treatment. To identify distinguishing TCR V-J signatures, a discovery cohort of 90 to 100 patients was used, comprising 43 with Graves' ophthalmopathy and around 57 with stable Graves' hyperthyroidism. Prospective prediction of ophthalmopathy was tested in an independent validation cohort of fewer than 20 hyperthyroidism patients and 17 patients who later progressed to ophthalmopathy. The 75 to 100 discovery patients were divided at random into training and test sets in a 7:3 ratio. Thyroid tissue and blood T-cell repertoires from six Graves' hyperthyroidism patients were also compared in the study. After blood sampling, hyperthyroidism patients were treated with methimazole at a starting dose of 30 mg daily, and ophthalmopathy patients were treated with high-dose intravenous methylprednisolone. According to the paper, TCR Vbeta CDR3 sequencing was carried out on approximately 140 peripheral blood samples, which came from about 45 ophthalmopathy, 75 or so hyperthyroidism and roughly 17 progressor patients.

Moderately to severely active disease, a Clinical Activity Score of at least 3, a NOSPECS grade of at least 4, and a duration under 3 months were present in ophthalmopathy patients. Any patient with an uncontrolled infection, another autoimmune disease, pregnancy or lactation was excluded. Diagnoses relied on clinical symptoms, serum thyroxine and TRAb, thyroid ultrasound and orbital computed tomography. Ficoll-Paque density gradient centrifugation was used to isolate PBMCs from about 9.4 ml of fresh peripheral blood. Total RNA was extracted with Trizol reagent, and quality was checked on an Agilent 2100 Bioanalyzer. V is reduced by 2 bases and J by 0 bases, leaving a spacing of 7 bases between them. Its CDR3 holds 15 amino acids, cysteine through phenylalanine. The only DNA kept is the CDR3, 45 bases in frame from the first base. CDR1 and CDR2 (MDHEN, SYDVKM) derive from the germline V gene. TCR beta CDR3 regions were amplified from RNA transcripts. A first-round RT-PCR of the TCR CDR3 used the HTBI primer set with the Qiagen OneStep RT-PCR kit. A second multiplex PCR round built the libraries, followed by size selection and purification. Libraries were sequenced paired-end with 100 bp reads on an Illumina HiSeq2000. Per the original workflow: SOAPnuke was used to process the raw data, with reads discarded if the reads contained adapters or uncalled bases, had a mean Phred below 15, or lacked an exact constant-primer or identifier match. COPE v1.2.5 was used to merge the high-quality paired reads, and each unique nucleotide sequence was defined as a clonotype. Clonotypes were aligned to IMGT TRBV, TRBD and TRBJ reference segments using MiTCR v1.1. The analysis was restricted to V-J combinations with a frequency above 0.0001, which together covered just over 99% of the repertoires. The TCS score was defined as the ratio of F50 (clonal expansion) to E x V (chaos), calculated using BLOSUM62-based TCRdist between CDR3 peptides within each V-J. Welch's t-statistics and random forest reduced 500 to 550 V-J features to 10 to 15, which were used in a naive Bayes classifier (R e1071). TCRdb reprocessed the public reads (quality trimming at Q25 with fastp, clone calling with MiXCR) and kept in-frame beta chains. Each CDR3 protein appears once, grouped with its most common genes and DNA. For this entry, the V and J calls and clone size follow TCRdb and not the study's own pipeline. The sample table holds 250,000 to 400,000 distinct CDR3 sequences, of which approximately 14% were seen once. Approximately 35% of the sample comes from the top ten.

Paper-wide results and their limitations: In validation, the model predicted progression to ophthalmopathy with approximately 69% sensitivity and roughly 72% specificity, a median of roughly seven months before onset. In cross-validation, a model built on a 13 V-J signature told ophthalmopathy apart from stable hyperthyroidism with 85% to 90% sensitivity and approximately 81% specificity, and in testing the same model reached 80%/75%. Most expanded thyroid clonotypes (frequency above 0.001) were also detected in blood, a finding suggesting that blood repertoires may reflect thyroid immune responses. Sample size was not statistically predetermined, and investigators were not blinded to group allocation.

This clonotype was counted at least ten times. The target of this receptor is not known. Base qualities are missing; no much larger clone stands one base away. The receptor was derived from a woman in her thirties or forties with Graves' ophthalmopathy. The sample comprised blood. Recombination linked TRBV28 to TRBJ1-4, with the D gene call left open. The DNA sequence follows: TGTGCCAGCAGTTTAGGAGGGACAACTAATGAAAAACTGTTTTTT. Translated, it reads CASSLGGTTNEKLFF.